The next 23 T cell receptor beta chains were all read from a single sample in a study of cytomegalovirus exposure and HLA in healthy donors. It was with 60 Vbeta and 13 Jbeta primers that the PCR ran. This table comes from immunoSEQ multiplex PCR, and its TCRdb copy is limited to in-frame clones, with some not included. The sample carries about 160,000 clones, about 80% recorded once. Source material: PBMCs. The receptors were gathered from a man aged 30 to 39 in good health and CMV-seronegative.

The chain employs TRBV7-2 and TRBJ1-1; D is uncertain. The V gene's germline CDR1 is SGHTA and CDR2 FQGNSA. The CDR3 is 13 residues long. The ends were cut back, 1 base at V and 8 bases at J, with 11 bases in the middle. CDR3 residues: CASSLDFGPEAFF. The DNA of the CDR3 is TGTGCCAGCAGCTTAGACTTCGGTCCAGAAGCTTTCTTT.

The chain has TRBV29-1 and TRBJ2-1; 7 nucleotides match TRBD1. CDR1 SQVTM and CDR2 ANQGSEA come from the germline V gene. Trimming removed 1 base from V and 7 bases from J; junction bases left unmatched: 10. The CDR3 totals 15 residues. The CDR3 DNA follows: TGCAGCGTTGAAGGTGGGGTACAGGGGTTAAATGAGCAGTTCTTC. Translation gives CSVEGGVQGLNEQFF.

V is TRBV2 and J is TRBJ1-1; 8 bases agree with TRBD1. This CDR3 contains 14 residues. V lost 8 bases and J lost 0; bases outside the gene matches: 5. Germline CDR1 SNHLY, CDR2 FYNNEI. CDR3 nucleotides: TGTGCCAGCCAGACAGGGGTGGTGAACACTGAAGCTTTCTTT. This encodes CASQTGVVNTEAFF.

The chain joins TRBV25-1 to TRBJ2-1; 7 bases map to TRBD1. Unmatched junction bases numbered 9, after V lost 8 bases and J lost 5 bases. The CDR3 extends over 14 amino acids. Germline CDR1 and CDR2: MGHDK and SYGVNS. CDR3 in amino acids: CASLEGAPNNEQFF. As DNA, the CDR3 is TGTGCCAGCCTCGAGGGGGCTCCTAACAATGAGCAGTTCTTC.

The chain has TRBV5-5 and TRBJ2-1, with TRBD2 matching 8 bases. The CDR3 is 15 residues long. Per germline, CDR1 SGHKS and CDR2 YYEKEE (reference sequence). With V trimmed by 2 bases and J by 4 bases, 5 bases remained unmatched. The DNA for the CDR3 is TGTGCCAGCAGCTTAGGGACTAGACCTTACAATGAGCAGTTCTTC. This translates into CASSLGTRPYNEQFF.

This clone was seen a single time. The CDR3 DNA is TGTGCCAGCCGGAGGAGGGAGGGCCAGGGGACGACCTCAGAAGACCTCTATGGCTACACCTTC. This codes for CASRRREGQGTTSEDLYGYTF. The chain is built from TRBV27 and TRBJ1-2; TRBD1 might be the D (6 bases). This CDR3 has 21 residues. The germline V gene encodes CDR1 MNHEY and CDR2 SMNVEV (reference sequence). Trimming cost V 8 bases and J 4 bases, with 38 bases left between them.

The rearrangement links TRBV27 to TRBJ2-5, with a tentative D call TRBD2 (6 bases). The CDR3 length is 14 residues. Germline V gives CDR1 MNHEY, CDR2 SMNVEV (reference sequence). With 8 bases removed from V and 0 bases from J, the gap between germline ends came to 13 bases. The CDR3 reads CASRGMVNQETQYF. The CDR3 coding sequence is TGTGCCAGCCGGGGGATGGTTAACCAAGAGACCCAGTACTTC.

This clone was found a few times. The V gene is TRBV10-3, the J gene TRBJ1-4, with 9 bases aligning to TRBD1. V dropped 8 bases and J dropped 5; count of bases not matched to a gene: 3. The CDR3 sequence is 13 residues long. Germline V CDR1 and CDR2: ENHRY, SYGVKD. The CDR3 sequence is CAIGDRVNEKLFF. CDR3 DNA: TGTGCCATCGGGGACAGGGTGAATGAAAAACTGTTTTTT.

This chain links TRBV27 with TRBJ1-1; tentatively, D is TRBD1 (6 bases). This CDR3 has 15 amino acids. The V and J ends lost 7 bases and 3 bases respectively, with 18 bases between them. Per germline, CDR1 MNHEY and CDR2 SMNVEV (reference sequence). The CDR3 DNA reads TGTGCCAGCAACGCGCCGGGACAAGGCTACACTGAAGCTTTCTTT. Its protein product is CASNAPGQGYTEAFF.

This chain connects TRBV28 to TRBJ2-3, with a tentative D call TRBD2 (6 bases). CDR3 length: 14 residues. Trimming pared 2 bases from V and 3 bases from J, leaving 9 bases between. Germline values: CDR1 MDHEN, CDR2 SYDVKM. The CDR3 DNA reads as TGTGCCAGCAGTTTAAGGCGGGGAACAGATACGCAGTATTTT. This codes for CASSLRRGTDTQYF.

The chain couples TRBV5-1 to TRBJ2-7; TRBD1 aligns across 9 bases. This CDR3 has 14 amino acids. From germline, CDR1 is SGHRS and CDR2 YFSETQ. Losses at the gene ends were 2 bases for V and 6 bases for J; bases not matched to a gene: 6. CDR3 DNA: TGCGCCAGCAGCTTACAGGGGGCTAGGTCCGAGCAGTACTTC. This codes for CASSLQGARSEQYF.

Only a few counts were recorded for this clone. The CDR3 sequence is CASSLGGLNIQYF. CDR3 DNA sequence: TGTGCCAGCAGCTTAGGGGGACTAAACATTCAGTACTTC. The genes are TRBV7-9 and TRBJ2-4; tentatively, D is TRBD2 (6 bases). The CDR3 has 13 amino acids. Looked up from germline, CDR1 is SEHNR and CDR2 is FQNEAQ (reference sequence). The germline V and J ends were trimmed by 1 base and 6 bases, with 7 bases remaining between them.

The CDR3 loop is CAWPGMTRYSGNTIYF. CDR3 in DNA: TGTGCCTGGCCGGGGATGACTCGTTACTCTGGAAACACCATATATTTT. The chain links TRBV30 to TRBJ1-3; D gene ambiguous. The CDR3 totals 16 residues. The V end was cut by 5 bases, the J end by 0 bases, with 17 bases between. The germline gives CDR1 GTSNPN, CDR2 SVGIG (reference sequence).

The rearrangement links TRBV19 to TRBJ1-1; the D gene is possibly TRBD1 (6 bases). V gave up 8 bases and J gave up 6 bases, with 10 bases separating them. Germline V gives CDR1 LNHDA, CDR2 SQIVND (reference sequence). This CDR3 contains 11 residues. CDR3 amino acids: CASSGVSEAFF. In DNA, the CDR3 is TGTGCCAGTTCAGGGGTGTCTGAAGCTTTCTTT. Based on the CDR3 plus reference TRBV19 and TRBJ1-1, the full variable domain is DGGITQSPKYLFRKEGQNVTLSCEQNLNHDAMYWYRQDPGQGLRLIYYSQIVNDFQKGDIAEGYSVSREKKESFPLTVTSAQKNPTAFYLCASSGVSEAFFGQGTRLTVV.

Worth noting for this clone: Other DNA sequences within the sample encode an identical CDR3. The rearrangement joins TRBV6-6 to TRBJ2-3; possibly TRBD2 for D (6 bases). The CDR3 totals 13 residues. Between the trimmed V and J ends, which lost 11 bases and 0 bases, there was a span of 12 bases. Per the germline V gene, CDR1 is MNHNY and CDR2 is SVGAGI (reference sequence). CDR3 residues: CASAGPSTDTQYF. CDR3 coding DNA: TGTGCCTCCGCGGGGCCTAGCACAGATACGCAGTATTTT.

This clone appeared a few times. The J gene is TRBJ1-1, the V gene TRBV5-1, with D unresolved. V gave up 2 bases and J gave up 1 base, with 6 bases separating them. CDR1 is SGHRS and CDR2 is YFSETQ in the germline V gene. This CDR3 region has 13 residues. CDR3 coding DNA: TGCGCCAGCAGCTTCGCAGGGAACACTGAAGCTTTCTTT. Translation: CASSFAGNTEAFF.

This clone has only a few counts. The chain is built from TRBV28 and TRBJ1-2; TRBD1 aligns across 7 bases. The CDR3 is 15 amino acids. V was clipped by 4 bases and J by 6 bases; unmatched bases: 11. The germline gives CDR1 MDHEN, CDR2 SYDVKM. CDR3 loop: CASSYPHQTGNGYTF. The CDR3 coding sequence is TGTGCCAGCAGTTATCCTCACCAGACAGGGAATGGCTACACCTTC.

The V and J genes are TRBV30 and TRBJ2-7, with D tentatively TRBD2 (6 bases). This CDR3 has 13 residues. The V gene's germline CDR1 is GTSNPN and CDR2 SVGIG (reference sequence). Trimming removed 2 bases at V and 5 bases at J, with 13 bases between. Written as DNA, the CDR3 is TGTGCCTGGAGTTTAGTCAGGGAGGACGAGCAGTACTTC. Protein product: CAWSLVREDEQYF.

V and J are TRBV7-3 and TRBJ2-2, with 9 bases lining up with TRBD2. Germline CDR1 and CDR2: SGHTA and FQGTGA. Trimming cost V 4 bases and J 2 bases; bases outside gene matches: 5. The CDR3 covers 16 residues. CDR3 residues: CASSSAGGPNTGELFF. CDR3 nucleotide sequence: TGTGCCAGCAGCTCTGCGGGGGGGCCTAACACCGGGGAGCTGTTTTTT. The entire variable domain, with the rest obtained from reference TRBV7-3 and TRBJ2-2, is as follows: GAGVSQTPSNKVTEKGKYVELRCDPISGHTALYWYRQSLGQGPEFLIYFQGTGAADDSGLPNDRFFAVRPEGSVSTLKIQRTERGDSAVYLCASSSAGGPNTGELFFGEGSRLTVL.

V and J are TRBV30 and TRBJ2-7, with TRBD2 as a possible D gene (5 bases). Trimming stripped 1 base from V and 0 bases from J, with 7 bases between. The germline CDR1 and CDR2 sequences are GTSNPN and SVGIG (reference sequence). The CDR3 length is 13 residues. CDR3 DNA: TGTGCCTGGAGTGGCGGGTACTCCTACGAGCAGTACTTC. This translates into CAWSGGYSYEQYF.

V usage is TRBV7-7 and J usage is TRBJ2-7; 7 nucleotides line up with TRBD2. This CDR3 is 14 amino acids long. Germline CDR1 SSHAT, CDR2 FNYEAQ (reference sequence). With V trimmed by 1 base and J by 3 bases, 3 bases remained unmatched. The DNA for the CDR3 is TGTGCCAGCAGCTTAGGGGGGGGTTTCTACGAGCAGTACTTC. It translates to CASSLGGGFYEQYF.

This rearrangement joins TRBV2 to TRBJ2-2; a weak D match, TRBD1 (6 bases). CDR1 and CDR2 from the germline V gene are SNHLY and FYNNEI. CDR3 length: 15 amino acids. The V and J ends lost 9 bases and 2 bases respectively, with 16 bases between them. The CDR3: CASTGGGTNTGELFF. Here the CDR3 DNA reads TGTGCCAGTACAGGTGGTGGGACAAACACCGGGGAGCTGTTTTTT.

In DNA, the CDR3 is TGTGCCTGGAGTCGTGCGGAAGCCCTATACAATGAGCAGTTCTTC. Translated, it gives CAWSRAEALYNEQFF. J is TRBJ2-1 and V is TRBV30; D is undetermined. CDR1 is GTSNPN and CDR2 is SVGIG in the germline V gene (reference sequence). The length of the CDR3 is 15 residues. V dropped 2 bases and J dropped 4 bases, with 15 bases sitting between them. The full variable domain, completed using reference TRBV30 and TRBJ2-1, is SQTIHQWPATLVQPVGSPLSLECTVEGTSNPNLYWYRQAAGRGLQLLFYSVGIGQISSEVPQNLSASRPQDRQFILSSKKLLLSDSGFYLCAWSRAEALYNEQFFGPGTRLTVL.